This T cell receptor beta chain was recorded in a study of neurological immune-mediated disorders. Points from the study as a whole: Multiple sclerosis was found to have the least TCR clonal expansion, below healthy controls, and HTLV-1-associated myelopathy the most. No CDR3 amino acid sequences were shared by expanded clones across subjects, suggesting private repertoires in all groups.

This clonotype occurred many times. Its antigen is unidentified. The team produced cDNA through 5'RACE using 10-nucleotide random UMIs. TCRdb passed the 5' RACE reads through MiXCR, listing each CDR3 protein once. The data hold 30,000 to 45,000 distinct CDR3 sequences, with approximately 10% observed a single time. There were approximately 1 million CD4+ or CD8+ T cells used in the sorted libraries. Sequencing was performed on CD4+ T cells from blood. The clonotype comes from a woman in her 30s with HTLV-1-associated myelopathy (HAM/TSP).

CDR3 sequence: CARSFIAPARNTEAFF. In DNA form, the CDR3 reads TGTGCCAGAAGCTTTATAGCGCCAGCCAGGAACACTGAAGCTTTCTTT. The chain links TRBV5-3 to TRBJ1-1, with no clear D. TRBV5-3 is known as an ORF, though its function is uncertain. The ends were cut back, 2 bases at V and 1 base at J, with 15 bases in the middle. The CDR3 consists of 16 residues.